The 28 T cell receptor beta chains below were found in one sample sequenced in a study of OX40 agonist ivuxolimab in advanced cancers. The method was immunoSEQ multiplex PCR; TCRdb's version includes in-frame clones alone and lacks a portion of them. This table has 77,000 or so clones, 94% appearing once. Here the sequenced sample was CD4+ or CD8+ T cells sorted from blood, taken in a trial of the OX40 agonist ivuxolimab. The source of these receptors is an adult with an advanced solid tumor such as melanoma, head and neck, liver or kidney cancer.

The rearrangement links TRBV4-3 to TRBJ2-7; 10 bases map to TRBD1. The CDR3 has 14 amino acids. V dropped 5 bases and J dropped 4; count of bases not matched to a gene: 5. CDR1 LGHNA and CDR2 YSLEER come from the germline V gene. CDR3 in DNA: TGCGCCAGCAGCATGGGACAGGGGTGGTACGAGCAGTACTTC. It is translated as CASSMGQGWYEQYF.

The chain has TRBV27 and TRBJ2-7; D is possibly TRBD1 (6 bases). The CDR3 contains 15 residues. With 4 bases removed from V and 3 bases from J, the gap between germline ends came to 16 bases. The germline V gene encodes CDR1 MNHEY and CDR2 SMNVEV (reference sequence). The CDR3 here is CASSSTDRGGYEQYF. The CDR3, as DNA: TGTGCCAGCAGTTCAACCGACAGAGGGGGCTACGAGCAGTACTTC.

This sequence joins TRBV28 and TRBJ1-3; 7 nucleotides align to TRBD1. V lost 3 bases to trimming and J lost 4 bases; unmatched junction nucleotides: 3. CDR1 is MDHEN, CDR2 SYDVKM, per germline. This CDR3 spans 14 amino acids. In DNA form, the CDR3 reads TGTGCCAGCAGTTTTAGACAGGGAGGAAACACCATATATTTT. This translates into CASSFRQGGNTIYF.

The chain recombines TRBV28 with TRBJ2-4, with 7 bases aligning to TRBD1. The V and J ends lost 6 bases and 8 bases, in that order; junction bases with no gene match: 10. The CDR3 is made up of 14 amino acids. The V gene's germline CDR1 is MDHEN and CDR2 SYDVKM. Here the CDR3 DNA reads TGTGCCAGCAGCACCGGGACAGCATTCGACATTCAGTACTTC. This sequence encodes CASSTGTAFDIQYF.

The CDR3, as DNA: TGTGCCAGCAGCCAAGATATGGGTGAAGCTTTCTTT. It is translated as CASSQDMGEAFF. The rearrangement links TRBV4-2 to TRBJ1-1; D remains ambiguous. V lost 0 bases, J lost 7 bases, and 6 bases lay in between. The CDR3 has 12 amino acids. Per germline, CDR1 LGHNA and CDR2 YNFKEQ.

The chain is built from TRBV5-1 and TRBJ2-6, with 7 bases lining up with TRBD1. Germline V gives CDR1 SGHRS, CDR2 YFSETQ. Losses at the gene ends were 0 bases for V and 7 bases for J; bases not matched to a gene: 16. The CDR3 is 19 amino acids. The DNA for the CDR3 is TGCGCCAGCAGCTTGGTTTTTGCAGGGGGTAGGCCGGGAGCCAACGTCCTGACTTTC. Its protein is CASSLVFAGGRPGANVLTF.

The rearrangement uses TRBV12-5 and TRBJ2-7; TRBD2 agrees at 7 bases. The germline V gene encodes CDR1 LGHNT and CDR2 FRNRAP. The CDR3 totals 15 residues. Trimming took 1 base from V and 3 from J; bases not matched to a gene: 6. CDR3 nucleotide sequence: TGTGCTAGTGGTTTGGCCCGGGGGGTTCTCTACGAGCAGTACTTC. This translates into CASGLARGVLYEQYF.

The rearrangement uses TRBV6-5 and TRBJ2-1, with 7 bases that match TRBD2. The length of the CDR3 is 15 residues. V dropped 6 bases and J dropped 6; count of bases not matched to a gene: 11. Germline values: CDR1 MNHEY, CDR2 SVGAGI. CDR3 bases: TGTGCCAGCAGACCACTAAGCGGGAACTCCAATGAGCAGTTCTTC. This encodes CASRPLSGNSNEQFF.

This sequence joins TRBV27 and TRBJ2-7, with D hard to call. Germline CDR1 MNHEY, CDR2 SMNVEV (reference sequence). The CDR3 covers 13 residues. The V end was cut by 3 bases, the J end by 1 base, with 7 bases between. The DNA for the CDR3 is TGTGCCAGCAGTTTTCGGAGTTCCTACGAGCAGTACTTC. It yields the protein CASSFRSSYEQYF.

Notes on this clone: Distinct nucleotide sequences in the sample also encode this CDR3. The J gene is TRBJ2-7, the V gene TRBV6-5; tentative D call: TRBD1 (5 bases). The germline V gene has CDR1 MNHEY and CDR2 SVGAGI. This CDR3 is built from 13 residues. V was pared by 6 bases and J by 2 bases, with 11 bases between. The CDR3 spells CASSQGTPYEQYF. CDR3 bases: TGTGCCAGCAGCCAGGGTACCCCCTACGAGCAGTACTTC.

V and J are TRBV27 and TRBJ2-6; D is uncertain. Trimming pared 4 bases from V and 0 bases from J, leaving 7 bases between. The germline CDR1 and CDR2 sequences are MNHEY and SMNVEV (reference sequence). The CDR3 is 15 residues long. Here the CDR3 DNA reads TGTGCCAGCAGTTCTGGTTCCTCTGGGGCCAACGTCCTGACTTTC. It codes for CASSSGSSGANVLTF.

This clone was counted a single time. The rearrangement uses TRBV5-1 and TRBJ2-5; D possibly uses TRBD1 or TRBD2 (6 bases each). Germline loops: CDR1 SGHRS, CDR2 YFSETQ. This CDR3 spans 16 amino acids. Between the trimmed V and J ends, which lost 4 bases and 2 bases, there was a span of 18 bases. The CDR3: CASSLSLGGGQETQYF. In DNA, the CDR3 is TGCGCCAGCAGCCTATCCTTGGGGGGCGGACAAGAGACCCAGTACTTC.

The chain recombines TRBV5-8 with TRBJ2-4; no definite D call. V was cut by 0 bases and J by 2 bases, with 9 bases left in between. The CDR3 covers 15 residues. In germline, CDR1 is SGHTS, CDR2 YDEGEE. The CDR3 loop is CASSLASGTKNIQYF. The CDR3, as DNA: TGTGCCAGCAGCTTGGCCTCAGGAACCAAAAACATTCAGTACTTC.

The chain uses TRBV23-1 and TRBJ1-5, with TRBD1 identical over 9 bases. TRBV23-1 is noted as an ORF with a role that remains uncertain. V shed 7 bases, J shed 5 bases, and the junction held 15 bases outside the gene matches. The CDR3 runs to 17 residues. The CDR3 coding sequence is TGCGCCAGCACCCAAAGGCCCCTGGGACAGGGCGATCAGCCCCAGCATTTT. It is translated as CASTQRPLGQGDQPQHF.

This clone was seen only once. The chain has TRBV4-3 and TRBJ2-3; either TRBD1 or TRBD2 may fit D (6 bases each). From germline, CDR1 is LGHNA and CDR2 YSLEER. V lost 0 bases to trimming and J lost 4 bases, with 14 bases between them. The CDR3 contains 16 residues. CDR3 amino acids: CASSQDGGGLADTQYF. CDR3 DNA sequence: TGCGCCAGCAGCCAAGATGGAGGGGGATTGGCAGATACGCAGTATTTT.

This rearrangement joins TRBV7-9 to TRBJ2-7; 9 positions match TRBD2. The CDR3 totals 15 residues. Germline V gene data show CDR1 as SEHNR and CDR2 as FQNEAQ (reference sequence). J was trimmed by 3 bases and V by 1 base; bases with no gene match: 4. The CDR3 nucleotides read TGTGCCAGCAGCTTAGGAACTAGCGGGCACTACGAGCAGTACTTC. The encoded protein is CASSLGTSGHYEQYF.

The gene calls are TRBV28 and TRBJ2-1; perhaps TRBD2 as D (5 bases). The V gene lost 5 bases and the J gene lost 9 bases, with 26 bases spanning the gap. Germline V gene lookup returns CDR1 MDHEN and CDR2 SYDVKM. This CDR3 has 17 amino acids. CDR3 DNA sequence: TGTGCCAGCAGTACACTAAAACCAGCCGGGCCCCGGGGTGAGCAGTTCTTC. This codes for CASSTLKPAGPRGEQFF.

This rearrangement joins TRBV19 to TRBJ2-5; TRBD2 agrees at 9 bases. The CDR3 totals 15 residues. The germline V gene has CDR1 LNHDA and CDR2 SQIVND (reference sequence). The trim removed 5 bases at V and 4 bases at J, leaving 8 bases unmatched. The CDR3, as DNA: TGTGCCAGTAGTTCTACTAGCGGGTTCGCAGAGACCCAGTACTTC. It specifies CASSSTSGFAETQYF. The variable domain in full, completed from reference TRBV19 and TRBJ2-5, reads DGGITQSPKYLFRKEGQNVTLSCEQNLNHDAMYWYRQDPGQGLRLIYYSQIVNDFQKGDIAEGYSVSREKKESFPLTVTSAQKNPTAFYLCASSSTSGFAETQYFGPGTRLLVL.

The V call is TRBV5-1, the J call TRBJ2-7; possible D gene TRBD2, 6 bases. The CDR3 is 14 residues long. Germline CDR1 and CDR2: SGHRS and YFSETQ. Trimming cost V 4 bases and J 2 bases, with 13 bases left between them. As DNA, the CDR3 is TGCGCCAGCAGCCGAAGGGACTCGACCTACGAGCAGTACTTC. Translated, it gives CASSRRDSTYEQYF.

The chain uses TRBV7-9 and TRBJ2-3, with D unresolved. The CDR3 totals 15 residues. Germline CDR1 reads SEHNR; CDR2 reads FQNEAQ (reference sequence). Between the trimmed V and J ends, which lost 6 bases and 0 bases, there was a span of 13 bases. The CDR3 nucleotides are TGTGCCAGCAGTCACGGAGTAGATAGCACAGATACGCAGTATTTT. Translated, it gives CASSHGVDSTDTQYF.

The sample holds one count of this clone. This chain joins TRBV30 and TRBJ2-3; the D is unclear. V dropped 4 bases and J dropped 0 bases, with 11 bases sitting between them. Germline V gene lookup returns CDR1 GTSNPN and CDR2 SVGIG (reference sequence). The length of the CDR3 is 14 residues. CDR3 region: CAWTPATSTDTQYF. CDR3 nucleotide sequence: TGTGCCTGGACCCCAGCGACTAGCACAGATACGCAGTATTTT.

This clone was found once. V usage is TRBV6-5 and J usage is TRBJ1-1, with D possibly TRBD1 on 5 matching bases. V lost 0 bases and J 8 bases, leaving 16 bases between the germline ends. The CDR3 runs 15 residues. Germline V CDR1 and CDR2: MNHEY, SVGAGI. DNA of the CDR3: TGTGCCAGCAGTTACTCGAAGTACTACGGGGGAGAAGCTTTCTTT. Residues: CASSYSKYYGGEAFF.

V gene TRBV9 combines with J gene TRBJ1-1, with D uncertain. This CDR3 has 14 residues. Per the germline V gene, CDR1 is SGDLS and CDR2 is YYNGEE. Trimming removed 0 bases at V and 1 base at J, with 7 bases between. The CDR3 here is CASSVVPGNTEAFF. DNA of the CDR3: TGTGCCAGCAGCGTAGTTCCGGGGAACACTGAAGCTTTCTTT.

This clone was counted between two and nine times. The rearrangement uses TRBV19 and TRBJ1-2; 9 bases are shared with TRBD1. The germline CDR1 and CDR2 sequences are LNHDA and SQIVND (reference sequence). The junction had 6 bases not matched to a gene; V was cut back by 3 bases and J by 4 bases. The CDR3 covers 15 residues. CDR3 protein: CASSIYGTGLYGYTF. The CDR3 nucleotides read TGTGCCAGTAGTATCTACGGGACAGGGCTCTATGGCTACACCTTC.

The rearrangement joins TRBV6-5 to TRBJ1-2; D gene unclear. Germline V CDR1 and CDR2: MNHEY, SVGAGI. The V gene lost 7 bases and the J gene lost 4 bases, with 13 bases spanning the gap. There are 13 residues in the CDR3. The CDR3 reads CASTPSGPYGYTF. The CDR3 nucleotides are TGTGCCAGCACTCCATCGGGCCCCTATGGCTACACCTTC.

Points on this clone: The germline gene is not matched at one end of the junction; a read error may be the cause. CDR3 in amino acids: CASSKDRATNEKLFF. CDR3 bases: TGCGCCAGCAGCAAAGACAGAGCAACTAATGAAAAACTGTTTTTT. The rearrangement links TRBV4-1 to TRBJ1-4; a weak D match, TRBD1 (5 bases). The CDR3 consists of 15 residues. Germline V gene sequence: CDR1 MGHRA, CDR2 YSYEKL.

This rearrangement joins TRBV12-1 to TRBJ1-5; TRBD1, the D gene given by the table, was not confirmed from the DNA. TRBV12-1 is listed as a pseudogene. This CDR3 has 18 amino acids. DNA of the CDR3: TGTGCCAGCAGCCTCTCGAGACAGGACTCTTTTAGCAATCAGCCCCAGCATTTT. Translated: CASSLSRQDSFSNQPQHF.

This chain links TRBV19 with TRBJ2-7; 9 positions agree with TRBD1. J lost 6 bases, V lost 5 bases, and 11 bases had no gene match. Germline CDR1 reads LNHDA; CDR2 reads SQIVND (reference sequence). The CDR3 totals 15 residues. The CDR3, as DNA: TGTGCCAGTAGTTTCCAGACAGGGGGAGGCCGCGAGCAGTACTTC. It codes for CASSFQTGGGREQYF.